The source of this T cell receptor beta chain is a study of shared clonotypes between healthy human individuals. Findings and limits, study-wide: Sharing across four donors was highest in naive CD4 (roughly 5%) and lowest in memory CD8 (approximately 0.4%). The four-donor shared clonotypes exceeded non-shared clonotypes in generation probability, with non-shared ones scoring lower.

With respect to this clone: Its antigen is not known.

Replicate PCRs run on sorted subsets employed approximately 200 ng DNA, around 27,000 T cell genomes. TCRdb keeps only in-frame clones here, not all; method: immunoSEQ multiplex PCR. This table has 2.3 million or so clones, more than 80% appearing once. This clonotype was sampled from a man aged 18 to 29 in good health. Some clones in this sample may be carry-over from other donors' samples. The sequenced material came from naive CD4+ T cells from PBMCs. Subset: CD45RA+ positively selected.

This chain's CDR3 is CASSQFTSYEQYF. In DNA form, the CDR3 reads TGCGCCAGCAGTCAATTCACTAGCTACGAGCAGTACTTC. The chain links TRBV23-1 to TRBJ2-7; D possibly corresponds to TRBD2 (5 bases). TRBV23-1 is known as an ORF, though its function is uncertain. The CDR3 sequence is 13 residues long. Trimming left V 1 base short and J 3 bases short, with 7 bases between.